The rows below give T cell receptor beta chains drawn from one sample of a study of Ad26.COV2.S vaccination and SARS-CoV-2 variants. The data were produced by immunoSEQ multiplex PCR, yet TCRdb's version contains in-frame clones alone and is incomplete. Of about 94,000 clones listed, approximately 82% were seen once; the top ten hold 16%. Material: peripheral blood, obtained after recovery from COVID-19. The receptor source for this set is a human donor who had recovered from COVID-19. CDR3s include the opening cysteine and the closing phenylalanine or tryptophan. The order of the fields is J gene, V gene, D gene, clone size, CDR3 protein, CDR3 DNA. D genes are given only for firm matches. Clone size appears in some rows only: once, few, many, or a class for an expanded clone.

TRBJ2-3 | TRBV27 | NA | NA | CASRSGLLGTQYF | TGTGCCAGCAGATCCGGGCTCCTGGGTACGCAGTATTTT
TRBJ1-5 | TRBV6-5 | NA | NA | CASSSTGSAGNQPQHF | TGTGCCAGCAGTTCAACAGGTTCGGCTGGCAATCAGCCCCAGCATTTT
TRBJ1-4 | TRBV12-3/TRBV12-4 | NA | NA | CASRSEKEKLFF | TGTGCCAGCAGGTCCGAAAAAGAAAAACTGTTTTTT
TRBJ2-2 | TRBV9 | TRBD1 | NA | CASSVWGTDPTGELFF | TGTGCCAGCAGCGTATGGGGGACAGACCCAACCGGGGAGCTGTTTTTT
TRBJ2-1 | TRBV10-1 | TRBD2 | NA | CASSVQRGRALNEQFF | TGCGCCAGCAGTGTTCAACGGGGGAGGGCCCTCAATGAGCAGTTCTTC
TRBJ1-2 | TRBV27 | NA | NA | CASSPSQLRTNYGYTF | TGTGCCAGCAGTCCATCCCAACTCAGGACGAACTATGGCTACACCTTC
TRBJ1-5 | TRBV10-3 | TRBD1 | NA | CAIGQGMNQPQHF | TGTGCCATCGGACAGGGTATGAATCAGCCCCAGCATTTT
TRBJ2-4 | TRBV2 | NA | NA | CASSVEKENIQYF | TGTGCCAGCAGTGTGGAGAAAGAAAACATTCAGTACTTC
TRBJ1-2 | TRBV5-6 | TRBD1 | NA | CASSSRGFDGYTF | TGTGCCAGCAGCTCCAGGGGGTTTGATGGCTACACCTTC
TRBJ2-1 | TRBV18 | TRBD1 | NA | CASLLTGGKGEQFF | TGTGCCAGCTTATTGACAGGGGGCAAGGGTGAGCAGTTCTTC
TRBJ1-1 | TRBV19 | NA | NA | CASSISRGARNTEAFF | TGTGCCAGTAGTATATCTAGGGGGGCCAGGAACACTGAAGCTTTCTTT
TRBJ1-2 | TRBV5-4 | TRBD1 | NA | CASSWGQHGYTF | TGTGCCAGCAGCTGGGGACAGCATGGCTACACCTTC
TRBJ2-1 | TRBV4-3 | TRBD1 | once | CASSRSGTGVYNEQFF | TGCGCCAGCAGCCGCAGCGGGACAGGGGTTTACAATGAGCAGTTCTTC
TRBJ2-5 | TRBV28 | TRBD1 | NA | CASSLQGDGTQYF | TGTGCCAGCAGTTTACAGGGGGATGGGACCCAGTACTTC
TRBJ2-2 | TRBV5-1 | NA | once | CASSLGLGPGELFF | TGCGCCAGCAGCTTGGGACTAGGCCCCGGGGAGCTGTTTTTT
TRBJ2-1 | TRBV5-6 | TRBD1 | few | CASSLAHTGAEQFF | TGTGCCAGCAGCTTGGCCCATACAGGGGCTGAGCAGTTCTTC
TRBJ2-7 | TRBV7-2 | NA | NA | CASTNNGGDEQYF | TGTGCCAGCACCAACAATGGGGGCGACGAGCAGTACTTC
TRBJ2-2 | TRBV5-4 | NA | NA | CASSLASSGELFF | TGTGCCAGCAGCTTGGCCTCGAGCGGGGAGCTGTTTTTT
TRBJ2-1 | TRBV3-1/TRBV3-2 | NA | NA | CASSQDRGRGAIYNEQFF | TGTGCCAGCAGCCAAGACAGGGGAAGGGGGGCTATCTACAATGAGCAGTTCTTC
TRBJ1-5 | TRBV3-1/TRBV3-2 | NA | few | CASSQEAGLNQPQHF | TGTGCCAGCAGCCAAGAGGCAGGGCTCAATCAGCCCCAGCATTTT
TRBJ2-7 | TRBV25-1 | TRBD1 | NA | CASSEHTGTGISEQYF | TGTGCCAGCAGTGAGCATACCGGGACAGGTATATCCGAGCAGTACTTC
TRBJ1-2 | TRBV13 | TRBD1 | NA | CASSSSTGNYGYTF | TGTGCCAGCAGCTCGTCGACAGGGAACTATGGCTACACCTTC
TRBJ2-7 | TRBV6-5 | NA | once | CASSVIGPGDEQYF | TGTGCCAGCAGCGTAATAGGACCGGGGGACGAGCAGTACTTC
TRBJ2-1 | TRBV9 | TRBD1 | NA | CASSGLTGGHEQFF | TGTGCCAGCAGCGGGCTGACAGGGGGCCATGAGCAGTTCTTC